The 22 T cell receptor beta chains given below trace back to one sample, sequenced in a study of blood T cell repertoires in COVID-19. TCRdb keeps only in-frame clones here, not all; method: immunoSEQ multiplex PCR. The sample lists over 60,000 clones, about four fifths occurring once. The sample taken for sequencing was peripheral blood. The receptor set was obtained from a human donor in a cohort sampled during active COVID-19.

The chain links TRBV7-2 to TRBJ1-2, with 9 bases matching TRBD1. There are 16 residues in the CDR3. The V segment lost 5 bases and the J segment 4 bases; nucleotides outside the gene matches: 11. Germline CDR1 and CDR2: SGHTA and FQGNSA. Here the CDR3 DNA reads TGTGCCAGCAGCCTCTACTCCGGGACAGGGATCTATGGCTACACCTTC. As protein: CASSLYSGTGIYGYTF.

The V and J genes are TRBV5-5 and TRBJ1-6; the D gene is possibly TRBD1 (5 bases). This CDR3 is 17 amino acids long. Trimming removed 1 base at V and 3 bases at J, with 14 bases between. Germline CDR1 is SGHKS and CDR2 is YYEKEE (reference sequence). CDR3 sequence reads: CASSLSSGGYYNSPLHF. DNA for the CDR3: TGTGCCAGCAGCTTGTCCTCGGGGGGGTACTATAATTCACCCCTCCACTTT.

In DNA, the CDR3 is TGTGCCCGGGGCGGGGGGGGCGCCGGTTCGGAGACCCAGTACTTC. This sequence encodes CARGGGGAGSETQYF. The chain carries TRBV2 and TRBJ2-5, with TRBD2 matching 9 bases. The CDR3 has 15 amino acids. Unmatched junction bases numbered 15, after V lost 11 bases and J lost 5 bases. The germline CDR1 and CDR2 sequences are SNHLY and FYNNEI.

The chain recombines TRBV10-1 with TRBJ1-3; 7 bases are a match to TRBD1. In germline, CDR1 is WNHNN, CDR2 SYGVQD (reference sequence). V shed 8 bases and J 2 bases; nucleotides not matched to a gene: 12. The CDR3 has 16 amino acids. CDR3 protein: CASYFPGTAPGNTIYF. The CDR3 DNA sequence: TGCGCCAGCTATTTTCCCGGGACAGCCCCTGGAAACACCATATATTTT.

The rearrangement links TRBV2 to TRBJ1-1; D ambiguous. V was cut by 3 bases and J by 5 bases, with 10 bases left in between. In germline, CDR1 is SNHLY, CDR2 FYNNEI. This CDR3 is built from 13 residues. The DNA of the CDR3 is TGTGCCAGCAGTGATACAGACCGAACTGAAGCTTTCTTT. It is translated as CASSDTDRTEAFF.

The chain employs TRBV11-2 and TRBJ1-2; perhaps TRBD1 as D (5 bases). Germline CDR1 SGHAT, CDR2 FQNNGV. V lost 2 bases and J lost 1, with 8 bases in between. CDR3 size: 14 residues. CDR3 in DNA: TGTGCCAGCAGCTTACGACAGCTTAACTATGGCTACACCTTC. This translates into CASSLRQLNYGYTF.

V gene TRBV2 combines with J gene TRBJ2-7; D is possibly TRBD1 (5 bases). The CDR3 is made up of 12 amino acids. V was shortened by 6 bases and J by 3 bases, with 9 bases between the two germline ends. CDR1 is SNHLY and CDR2 is FYNNEI in the germline V gene. The CDR3, as DNA: TGTGCCAGCAGACCCGACAGCTACGAGCAGTACTTC. This gives the protein CASRPDSYEQYF.

V usage is TRBV4-3 and J usage is TRBJ2-7; weak D call: TRBD2 (6 bases). Germline CDR1 reads LGHNA; CDR2 reads YSLEER. This CDR3 contains 17 residues. The V and J ends lost 0 bases and 3 bases respectively, with 18 bases between them. The CDR3 bases are TGCGCCAGCAGCCAAGATACCGGGGGTCCTTCGTACTACGAGCAGTACTTC. As protein: CASSQDTGGPSYYEQYF.

This rearrangement joins TRBV10-3 to TRBJ2-7, with 9 bases that match TRBD2. The CDR3 loop spans 16 amino acids. With V trimmed by 0 bases and J by 2 bases, 5 bases remained unmatched. Per the germline V gene, CDR1 is ENHRY and CDR2 is SYGVKD. CDR3 bases: TGTGCCATCAGTGAGTCAAGCGGGGGGAGACCCTACGAGCAGTACTTC. Its protein is CAISESSGGRPYEQYF.

The chain carries TRBV7-7 and TRBJ2-6, with D possibly being TRBD2 (5 bases). This CDR3 spans 15 amino acids. Germline V CDR1 and CDR2: SSHAT, FNYEAQ (reference sequence). V dropped 0 bases and J dropped 2 bases, with 5 bases sitting between them. The CDR3 DNA reads TGTGCCAGCAGCTTAGCCGGGGCTGGGGCCAACGTCCTGACTTTC. Amino acid sequence: CASSLAGAGANVLTF.

This clone was picked up one time. This rearrangement joins TRBV6-6 to TRBJ1-4; 7 positions agree with TRBD1. J was trimmed by 8 bases and V by 2 bases; bases with no gene match: 5. The CDR3 runs 14 residues. Germline CDR1 reads MNHNY; CDR2 reads SVGAGI (reference sequence). The CDR3 coding sequence is TGTGCCAGCAGTTACCGAGGGGGCTGGGAAAAACTGTTTTTT. The encoded protein is CASSYRGGWEKLFF.

The V call is TRBV3-1 (or the pseudogene TRBV3-2), the J call TRBJ2-7; D may be TRBD2 (6 bases). The germline gives CDR1 LGHDT, CDR2 YNNKEL (reference sequence). Trimming removed 4 bases from V and 3 bases from J, with 16 bases in between. The CDR3 is 15 residues long. CDR3 region: CASSREGTGVYEQYF. CDR3 bases: TGTGCCAGCAGCCGAGAAGGGACGGGGGTCTACGAGCAGTACTTC.

The rearrangement uses TRBV10-3 and TRBJ2-7; D is undetermined. The germline V gene has CDR1 ENHRY and CDR2 SYGVKD. Trimming shortened V by 4 bases and J by 3 bases, and 16 bases separated the two germline ends. This CDR3 region has 15 residues. DNA for the CDR3: TGTGCCATCAGTGTCGAGAGCCCCGTTCTCTACGAGCAGTACTTC. Translated: CAISVESPVLYEQYF.

DNA of the CDR3: TGTGCCAGCAGCCCCCGTGTTACTGGAAACACCATATATTTT. Translation gives CASSPRVTGNTIYF. The chain is built from TRBV6-5 and TRBJ1-3, with unresolved D. Germline CDR1 and CDR2: MNHEY and SVGAGI. The germline V and J ends were trimmed by 6 bases and 2 bases, with 11 bases remaining between them. The CDR3 has 14 amino acids.

The chain links TRBV11-2 to TRBJ2-7; weak D call: TRBD1 (6 bases). The CDR3 extends over 14 amino acids. V was cut by 5 bases and J by 3 bases, with 14 bases left in between. CDR1 is SGHAT and CDR2 is FQNNGV in the germline V gene. CDR3 region: CASSPPGQIYEQYF. CDR3 bases: TGTGCCAGCAGCCCGCCAGGACAGATCTACGAGCAGTACTTC.

Notes on this clone: The junction does not match germline at one end; this may be a read error. V gene TRBV7-6 combines with J gene TRBJ1-1; 10 nucleotides agree with TRBD1. CDR3 size: 18 residues. Germline V gene data show CDR1 as SGHVS and CDR2 as FNYEAQ. CDR3 DNA: TGTGCCAGCACCTTAGAGCTAGGACAGGGGGAGATGAACACTGAAGCTTTCTTT. Translation gives CASTLELGQGEMNTEAFF.

The gene calls are TRBV5-4 and TRBJ1-1, with 10 bases identical to TRBD1. Trimming removed 3 bases from V and 6 bases from J; junction bases left unmatched: 8. Per the germline V gene, CDR1 is SGHNT and CDR2 is YYREEE (reference sequence). This CDR3 is built from 15 residues. The CDR3 protein is CASSYGQGGGAEAFF. Written as DNA, the CDR3 is TGTGCCAGCAGCTACGGACAGGGGGGAGGGGCTGAAGCTTTCTTT. The complete variable domain, with remaining parts taken from reference TRBV5-4 and TRBJ1-1, reads ETGVTQSPTHLIKTRGQQVTLRCSSQSGHNTVSWYQQALGQGPQFIFQYYREEENGRGNFPPRFSGLQFPNYSSELNVNALELDDSALYLCASSYGQGGGAEAFFGQGTRLTVV.

The chain recombines TRBV25-1 with TRBJ1-6; 9 bases match TRBD1. This CDR3 has 13 amino acids. The V gene's germline CDR1 is MGHDK and CDR2 SYGVNS. Trimming removed 3 bases from V and 16 bases from J; junction bases left unmatched: 7. The CDR3 loop reads CASSDGDRDKLHF. The CDR3 nucleotides read TGTGCCAGCAGTGACGGGGACAGGGATAAACTCCACTTT. Filled out from reference TRBV25-1 and TRBJ1-6, the complete variable domain reads EADIYQTPRYLVIGTGKKITLECSQTMGHDKMYWYQQDPGMELHLIHYSYGVNSTEKGDLSSESTVSRIRTEHFPLTLESARPSHTSQYLCASSDGDRDKLHFGNGTRLTVT.

This chain joins TRBV18 and TRBJ2-1; TRBD1 agrees at 9 bases. Germline trimming cut 5 bases from V and 1 base from J; bases unmatched to any gene: 3. The CDR3 consists of 15 residues. Germline CDR1 KGHSH, CDR2 LQKENI. DNA for the CDR3: TGTGCCAGCTCAACCGGGACAGGGTCCTACAATGAGCAGTTCTTC. Translating gives CASSTGTGSYNEQFF. The full variable domain, completed using reference TRBV18 and TRBJ2-1, is NAGVMQNPRHLVRRRGQEARLRCSPMKGHSHVYWYRQLPEEGLKFMVYLQKENIIDESGMPKERFSAEFPKEGPSILRIQQVVRGDSAAYFCASSTGTGSYNEQFFGPGTRLTVL.

The chain uses TRBV5-4 and TRBJ2-7; D is possibly TRBD2 (5 bases). V was trimmed by 2 bases and J by 2 bases, leaving 11 bases between them. There are 14 residues in the CDR3. CDR1 and CDR2 from the germline V gene are SGHNT and YYREEE (reference sequence). CDR3 bases: TGTGCCAGCAGCTTCCAGACTACCCCCTACGAGCAGTACTTC. It yields the protein CASSFQTTPYEQYF.

This chain joins TRBV11-2 and TRBJ2-3; 9 bases are a match to TRBD2. The CDR3 covers 15 residues. The junction had 10 bases not matched to a gene; V was cut back by 7 bases and J by 5 bases. The germline V gene encodes CDR1 SGHAT and CDR2 FQNNGV. The CDR3 sequence: CASILGRGGQDTQYF. As DNA, the CDR3 is TGTGCCAGCATCCTTGGGCGGGGGGGCCAAGATACGCAGTATTTT.

The chain employs TRBV5-1 and TRBJ2-7, with D possibly being TRBD1 (5 bases). Germline V gene sequence: CDR1 SGHRS, CDR2 YFSETQ. Trimming took 0 bases from V and 4 from J, leaving 11 bases between them. This CDR3 is built from 14 residues. The DNA for the CDR3 is TGCGCCAGCAGCTTGGGGTCAGGGCTATACGAGCAGTACTTC. Its translation: CASSLGSGLYEQYF.